This T cell receptor (beta chain) comes out of a study of identical twins. Per the germline V gene, CDR1 is DFQATT and CDR2 is SNEGSKA (reference sequence). Trimming pared 5 bases from V and 3 bases from J, leaving 16 bases between. This CDR3 region has 14 residues. Via MiXCR, TCRdb re-called the 5' RACE reads, giving one row per CDR3 protein. The sample has 1.5 million to 2 million distinct CDR3 sequences, roughly a third seen once. Sequenced input: cord blood. The chain joins TRBV20-1 to TRBJ1-1; D is unresolved. The TCR comes from a newborn girl in good health. CDR3 bases: TGCAGTGCTTCACGGACCTCAAAGGACACTGAAGCTTTCTTT. It is translated as CSASRTSKDTEAFF.